This T cell receptor beta chain was obtained from a study of cytotoxic CD8 clonotypes in ibrutinib-treated CLL. Findings and caveats of the study: Few clonotypes were public, and these shrank or held steady under treatment. Higher clonality was seen at ibrutinib response and a return toward baseline at progression.

On this clone: Its antigen remains unknown.

V was pared by 5 bases and J by 1 base, with 2 bases of the junction left unmatched. The CDR3 is 14 residues long. Looked up from germline, CDR1 is KGHSH and CDR2 is LQKENI. The intended depth for sequencing was 1 in 200,000 to 1 in 1 million T cells. Sequencing was performed with immunoSEQ multiplex PCR; in TCRdb, only in-frame clones are kept and a portion is missing. This sample yields about 57,000 clones, of which around 60% are seen a single time; roughly 20% belongs to the top ten. This clonotype was obtained from a human donor with chronic lymphocytic leukemia. The chain employs TRBV18 and TRBJ1-1, with 9 bases lining up with TRBD1. The sequences come from PBMCs, collected after 24 months of ibrutinib treatment. CDR3 DNA sequence: TGTGCCAGCTCAGTGGGACAGGGGAACACTGAAGCTTTCTTT. It codes for CASSVGQGNTEAFF.